A selection of T cell receptor beta chains follows, all from one sample in a study of blood T cells in healthy people across ages. MiXCR, run by TCRdb on the 5' RACE reads, gives a single entry per CDR3 protein. Of about 1.8 million distinct CDR3 sequences listed, roughly 50% were seen once; the top ten hold approximately 2.1%. Sequencing used blood. The receptor set was obtained from a woman in her thirties or forties in good health. The CDR3 runs from the conserved cysteine through the conserved F or W. D genes are given only for firm matches. A clone size is listed for some rows: how often the clone was seen (once, few, many), or a class if it is expanded.

j_gene	abundance	v_gene	len	d_gene	CDR3nt	CDR3aa
TRBJ2-3	few	TRBV4-2	17	-	TGTGCCAGCAGCCAATTCTCCGGGACGCGGAGCACAGATACGCAGTATTTT	CASSQFSGTRSTDTQYF
TRBJ1-2	-	TRBV7-9	14	-	TGTGCCCCGATTTCGGTCAGGGAGCACTATGGCTACACCTTC	CAPISVREHYGYTF
TRBJ2-5	-	TRBV4-3	14	-	TGCGCCAGCAGCCAATGGTTAGGGGTGGAGACCCAGTACTTC	CASSQWLGVETQYF
TRBJ2-1	few	TRBV24-1	15	-	TGTGCCACCAGTGACATTTTAGGGGAAGGGAATGAGCAGTTCTTC	CATSDILGEGNEQFF
TRBJ2-5	-	TRBV5-5	16	TRBD1	TGTGCCAGCAGAAAAACCGGGACAGGGGTAGGAGAGACCCAGTACTTC	CASRKTGTGVGETQYF
TRBJ2-1	-	TRBV29-1	13	-	TGCAGCGGTCAGGGGGGGTTCGACAATGAGCAGTTCTTC	CSGQGGFDNEQFF
TRBJ1-6	-	TRBV9	15	TRBD1	TGTGCCAGCAGATCCGGGACAGGGGTTAATTCACCCCTCCACTTT	CASRSGTGVNSPLHF
TRBJ1-4	-	TRBV6-2/TRBV6-3	14	-	TGTGCCAGCAGCCCCAGGGTGATCGGTGAAAAACTGTTTTTT	CASSPRVIGEKLFF
TRBJ2-4	few	TRBV10-3	15	-	TGTGCCATCAGTGAGGGGGAGATGGCCAAAAACATTCAGTACTTC	CAISEGEMAKNIQYF
TRBJ2-5	-	TRBV7-2	17	-	TGTGCCAGCAGCTTACTTATAGGGGCCAGGGATCAAGAGACCCAGTACTTC	CASSLLIGARDQETQYF
TRBJ2-3	-	TRBV20-1	15	TRBD1	TGCAGTGCTAGAGACCCGGGACAGGGGGCTCTCCCCGGGTATTTT	CSARDPGQGALPGYF
TRBJ2-3	-	TRBV20-1	13	-	TGCAGTGCTAGCTTAAGTGACAAGGTGGGGCAGTATTTT	CSASLSDKVGQYF
TRBJ2-3	-	TRBV3-1	14	-	TGTGCCAGCAGCCAAGATAGAATACCAGATACGCAGTATTTT	CASSQDRIPDTQYF
TRBJ2-7	few	TRBV27	15	TRBD1	TGTGCCAGCAGTTTAATCGGGACAGGGGGCGGTGAGCAGTACTTC	CASSLIGTGGGEQYF
TRBJ2-7	few	TRBV6-5	13	-	-	CASSSSYSYEQYF
TRBJ1-2	few	TRBV4-1	15	-	TGCGCCAGCAGCCGTGGACGGGGAGCGAACTATGGCTACACCTTC	CASSRGRGANYGYTF
TRBJ2-4	few	TRBV20-1	15	TRBD1	TGCAGTGCTAGCTCCGGGACAGGGGCTCAGGGGGAGCAGTACTTC	CSASSGTGAQGEQYF
TRBJ2-5	-	TRBV2	16	-	TGTGCCAGCAGATATGCCGGACGGGGACTCCAAGAGACCCAGTACTTC	CASRYAGRGLQETQYF
TRBJ1-2	once	TRBV9	14	TRBD1	TGTGCCAGCAGCGTAGATGTAGGGGGCGGAGGCTACACCTTC	CASSVDVGGGGYTF
TRBJ2-2	few	TRBV7-9	16	-	TGTGCCAGCAGCTCTTACGCACTTCGGGGCACCGGGGAGCTGTTTTTT	CASSSYALRGTGELFF
TRBJ2-1	-	TRBV7-8	15	-	TGTGCCAGCAGCTTTAGGGCAGGGCAGTACAATGAGCAGTTCTTC	CASSFRAGQYNEQFF
TRBJ2-7	-	TRBV7-2	15	-	TGTGCCAGCAGCTTAGCCCCGGGACTCCCCTACGAGCAGTACTTC	CASSLAPGLPYEQYF
TRBJ2-7	-	TRBV10-3	13	-	TGTGCCATCACATCTAGCGCGAACTACGAGCAGTACTTC	CAITSSANYEQYF
TRBJ2-5	few	TRBV11-2	17	TRBD1	TGTGCCAGCAGCTTAGATCTCGGGACAGTCTACCAAGAGACCCAGTACTTC	CASSLDLGTVYQETQYF
TRBJ2-5	few	TRBV27	12	-	TGTGCCAGCAGTGACTATTGGGGGACCCAGTACTTC	CASSDYWGTQYF
TRBJ2-1	-	TRBV27	13	-	TGTGCCAGCAGAAGAGAAGCTTACAATGAGCAGTTCTTC	CASRREAYNEQFF
TRBJ1-2	-	TRBV29-1	12	-	TGCAGCGTTGCTGGCGAGAGGTATGGCTACACCTTC	CSVAGERYGYTF
TRBJ2-6	many	TRBV5-1	15	-	TGTGCCAGCAGTTTAAAAAGCTCTGGGGCCAACGTCCTGACTTTC	CASSLKSSGANVLTF
TRBJ2-3	-	TRBV4-3	16	TRBD2	TGCGCCAGCAGCCAAGACCCGGGACTAGATACAGATACGCAGTATTTT	CASSQDPGLDTDTQYF
TRBJ2-7	-	TRBV7-2	14	TRBD1	TGTGCCAGCAGCTTAGACAGGGGAGACTCCGAGCAGTACTTC	CASSLDRGDSEQYF
TRBJ1-6	-	TRBV4-2	14	-	TGTGCCAGCAGCTCTTCACTAGACCGGGGAACCCTCCACTTT	CASSSSLDRGTLHF
TRBJ1-5	-	TRBV29-1	12	-	TGCAGCGTTGTGTCAGGGACTCAGCCCCAGCATTTT	CSVVSGTQPQHF
TRBJ2-3	-	TRBV12-3/TRBV12-4	20	TRBD1	TGTGCCAGCAGTTCCAGAAACCTGGCAGGCAGGGGGCGTCTCCCAGATACGCAGTATTTT	CASSSRNLAGRGRLPDTQYF
TRBJ2-5	few	TRBV7-2	18	TRBD2	TGTGCCAGCAGCGCCCACACCATCAGCGGGGGCCTCCAAGAGACCCAGTACTTC	CASSAHTISGGLQETQYF
TRBJ2-6	-	TRBV29-1	12	-	TGCAGCGGTGACACTGGGGCCAACGTCCTGACTTTC	CSGDTGANVLTF
TRBJ2-5	-	TRBV7-2	17	TRBD2	TGTGCCAGCAGCTTAGCAGGTAGCGGGGATGTCCAAGAGACCCAGTACTTC	CASSLAGSGDVQETQYF
TRBJ1-2	-	TRBV4-1	16	TRBD1	TGCGCCAGCAGCCCGCCCGACAGGGCCGATCTCTATGGCTACACCTTC	CASSPPDRADLYGYTF
TRBJ2-1	-	TRBV5-5	16	-	TGTGCCAGCAGCCCTAGGACAGATAGCTCCTACAATGAGCAGTTCTTC	CASSPRTDSSYNEQFF
TRBJ1-2	-	TRBV5-1	16	TRBD1	TGCGCCAGCAGCTTCCAGGGGGCTGCAACTACAAGTGGCTACACCTTC	CASSFQGAATTSGYTF
TRBJ1-6	-	TRBV20-1	18	TRBD1	TGCAGTGCCCTGATCCAGAGACAGGGAAGGATGTGGGTTTCACCCCTCCACTTT	CSALIQRQGRMWVSPLHF
TRBJ2-5	-	TRBV19	15	TRBD1	TGTGCCAGCCAACTTTCCCGGACAGGGGCCGAGACCCAGTACTTC	CASQLSRTGAETQYF
TRBJ2-3	-	TRBV4-2	15	TRBD2	TGTGCCAGCAGCCGGAGCGGGGGGGCCGAAGATACGCAGTATTTT	CASSRSGGAEDTQYF
TRBJ1-6	once	TRBV4-3	16	-	TGCGCCAGCAGCCAAGAGCCGGGGAACAGGCGATCACCCCTCCACTTT	CASSQEPGNRRSPLHF
TRBJ2-7	many	TRBV29-1	11	-	TGCAGCGTTGCTGGGGTCTACGAGCAGTACTTC	CSVAGVYEQYF
TRBJ2-6	-	TRBV24-1	18	-	TGTGCCACCAGTGATGTCCCTGGGGCGCTCTCTGGGGCCAACGTCCTGACTTTC	CATSDVPGALSGANVLTF
TRBJ2-5	-	TRBV12-3/TRBV12-4	15	TRBD2	TGTGCCAGCAGTTTTAGCGGGGGCCAGGGGGAGACCCAGTACTTC	CASSFSGGQGETQYF
TRBJ2-3	-	TRBV24-1	14	-	TGTGCCACCAGTGGCCCGCCCAGCACAGATACGCAGTATTTT	CATSGPPSTDTQYF
TRBJ2-7	-	TRBV29-1	13	-	TGCAGCATCACCTCAGGGAGCTCCTACGAGCAGTACTTC	CSITSGSSYEQYF
TRBJ2-3	-	TRBV20-1	16	TRBD2	TGCAGTGCTGACCCCGGGACTAGCGGGGGCTCGGATACGCAGTATTTT	CSADPGTSGGSDTQYF
TRBJ1-2	-	TRBV21-1	16	-	TGTGCCAGCAGCAAAGAGGGGGCAGGTTCTAACTATGGCTACACCTTC	CASSKEGAGSNYGYTF
TRBJ2-1	-	TRBV24-1	16	-	TGTGCCACCAGTGATTCCGGGACAGGGCGGGAGGATGAGCAGTTCTTC	CATSDSGTGREDEQFF
TRBJ2-7	-	TRBV4-2	20	TRBD2	TGTGCCAGCAGCCAAGAGAAGCGGGGCCTTTACTCACGACCATCCTACGAGCAGTACTTC	CASSQEKRGLYSRPSYEQYF
TRBJ2-3	-	TRBV7-8	17	TRBD2	TGTGCCAGCAGCTTAGTTTCCCTAGCGGCTCGCACAGATACGCAGTATTTT	CASSLVSLAARTDTQYF
TRBJ1-5	-	TRBV6-6	16	TRBD1	TGTGCCAGCAGTTACCCACGACAGGGCGGAAATCAGCCCCAGCATTTT	CASSYPRQGGNQPQHF
TRBJ2-1	few	TRBV4-3	16	-	TGCGCCAGCAGCCAAGGCGCCGGAGCGAACTACAATGAGCAGTTCTTC	CASSQGAGANYNEQFF
TRBJ2-7	-	TRBV7-2	14	-	TGTGCCAGCAGCTTAGGGGGGTTTGAAGGCGAGCAGTACTTC	CASSLGGFEGEQYF
TRBJ2-1	once	TRBV7-9	15	TRBD2	TGTGCCAGCAGCACCGGGACTAGTTTCGTCGATGAGCAGTTCTTC	CASSTGTSFVDEQFF